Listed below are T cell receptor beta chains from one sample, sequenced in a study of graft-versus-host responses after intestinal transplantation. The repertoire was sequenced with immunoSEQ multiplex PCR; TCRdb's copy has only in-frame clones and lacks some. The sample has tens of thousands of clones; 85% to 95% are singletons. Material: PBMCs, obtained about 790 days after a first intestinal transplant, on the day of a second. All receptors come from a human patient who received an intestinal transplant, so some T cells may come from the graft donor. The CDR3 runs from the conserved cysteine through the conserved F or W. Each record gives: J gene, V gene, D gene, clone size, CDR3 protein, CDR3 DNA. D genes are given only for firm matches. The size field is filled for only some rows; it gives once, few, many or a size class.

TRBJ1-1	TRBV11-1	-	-	CASSLGIGANTEAFF	TGTGCCAGCAGCTTAGGGATCGGGGCGAACACTGAAGCTTTCTTT
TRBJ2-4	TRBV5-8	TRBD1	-	CASSLEGASKNIQYF	TGTGCCAGCAGCTTGGAGGGGGCGTCCAAAAACATTCAGTACTTC
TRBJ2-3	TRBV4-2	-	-	CASSQDQTRRDTRYF	TGTGCCAGCAGCCAAGATCAGACCAGGAGGGATACGCGGTATTTT
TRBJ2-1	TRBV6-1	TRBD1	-	CASSEAKAGGVNEQFF	TGTGCCAGCAGTGAAGCGAAGGCAGGGGGTGTCAATGAGCAGTTCTTC
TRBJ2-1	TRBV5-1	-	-	CASSLAPTDRYYNEQFF	TGCGCCAGCAGCTTGGCTCCTACCGACAGGTACTACAATGAGCAGTTCTTC
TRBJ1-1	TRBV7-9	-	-	CASSLDMANTEAFF	TGTGCCAGCAGCTTAGATATGGCTAACACTGAAGCTTTCTTT
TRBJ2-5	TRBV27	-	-	CASSLSYQETQYF	TGTGCCAGCAGTTTATCGTACCAAGAGACCCAGTACTTC
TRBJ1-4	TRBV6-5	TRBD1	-	CASSYQDREGEKLFF	TGTGCCAGCAGTTACCAGGACAGGGAAGGTGAAAAACTGTTTTTT
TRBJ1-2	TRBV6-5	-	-	CASSYREGDGYTF	TGTGCCAGCAGTTACAGGGAGGGGGATGGCTACACCTTC
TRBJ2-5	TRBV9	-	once	CASSSTGRAQGETQYF	TGTGCCAGCAGCTCTACCGGCCGGGCCCAGGGAGAGACCCAGTACTTC
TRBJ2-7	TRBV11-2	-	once	CASSLLSYEQYF	TGTGCCAGCAGCTTACTGTCCTACGAGCAGTACTTC
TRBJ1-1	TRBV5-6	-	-	CASSYRVGSTEAFF	TGTGCCAGCAGCTACAGGGTGGGTAGCACTGAAGCTTTCTTT
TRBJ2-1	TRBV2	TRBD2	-	CASRRSGRAGSYNEQFF	TGTGCCAGCAGGCGTAGCGGGAGGGCCGGTTCCTACAATGAGCAGTTCTTC
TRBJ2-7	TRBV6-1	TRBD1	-	CASSTGTGIYEQYF	TGTGCCAGCAGCACCGGGACAGGGATTTACGAGCAGTATTTC
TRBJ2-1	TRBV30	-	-	CAWSGQNEQFF	TGTGCCTGGAGTGGACAGAATGAGCAGTTCTTC
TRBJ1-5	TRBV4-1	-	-	CASSQRASTGDAQHF	TGCGCCAGCAGCCAAAGGGCGTCCACAGGAGACGCCCAGCATTTT
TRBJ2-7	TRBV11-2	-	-	CASSLWLGNYEQYF	TGTGCCAGCAGCTTATGGCTAGGGAACTACGAGCAGTACTTC
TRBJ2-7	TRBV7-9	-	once	CASSLDPDREQYF	TGTGCCAGCAGCTTAGACCCTGACAGGGAGCAGTACTTC
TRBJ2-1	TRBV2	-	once	CASSESNRVGDEQFF	TGTGCCAGCAGTGAATCCAACAGGGTAGGTGATGAGCAGTTCTTC
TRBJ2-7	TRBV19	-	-	CASSSHPGNRSYEQYF	TGTGCCAGTAGTTCCCACCCAGGGAATAGATCCTACGAGCAGTACTTC
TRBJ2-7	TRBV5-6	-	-	CASSNQEPVKYF	TGTGCCAGCAGCAACCAGGAGCCGGTAAAGTACTTC
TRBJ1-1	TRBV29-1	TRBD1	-	CSVEDDRGLGTEAFF	TGCAGCGTTGAAGACGACAGGGGACTGGGAACTGAAGCTTTCTTT
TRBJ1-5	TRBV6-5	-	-	CASSPVYSNQPQHF	TGTGCCAGCAGCCCAGTTTATAGCAATCAGCCCCAGCATTTT
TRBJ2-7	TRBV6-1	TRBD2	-	CASSESPSGYEQYF	TGTGCCAGCAGTGAAAGTCCTAGCGGATACGAGCAGTACTTC
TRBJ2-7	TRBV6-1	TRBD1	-	CASSEAGTGRIEQYF	TGTGCCAGCAGTGAAGCCGGGACAGGGCGAATCGAGCAGTACTTC
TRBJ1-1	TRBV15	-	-	CATSRNKGVQSEAFF	TGTGCCACCAGCAGAAATAAGGGAGTCCAGTCTGAAGCTTTCTTT
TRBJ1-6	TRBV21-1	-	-	CASSIWSSYNSPLHF	TGTGCCAGCAGCATTTGGAGCTCCTATAATTCACCCCTCCACTTT
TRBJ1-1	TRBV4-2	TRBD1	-	CASRGGTGGQDTEAFF	TGTGCCAGCAGGGGCGGGACAGGGGGCCAGGACACTGAAGCTTTCTTT
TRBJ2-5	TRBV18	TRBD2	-	CASSPLPSGSARQETQYF	TGTGCCAGCTCACCACTACCTAGCGGGAGCGCCCGACAAGAGACCCAGTACTTC
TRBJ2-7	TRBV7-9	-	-	CASSNVGAASYEQYF	TGTGCCAGCAGCAACGTTGGGGCGGCGTCCTACGAGCAGTACTTC
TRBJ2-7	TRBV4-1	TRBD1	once	CASSQVTGEYEQYF	TGCGCCAGCAGCCAAGTCACAGGGGAGTACGAGCAGTACTTC
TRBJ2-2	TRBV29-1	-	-	CSVEDRDTGELFF	TGCAGCGTTGAAGATCGGGATACCGGGGAGCTGTTTTTT
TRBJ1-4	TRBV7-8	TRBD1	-	CASSTQTGVINEKLFF	TGTGCCAGCAGCACACAAACAGGGGTCATTAATGAAAAACTGTTTTTT
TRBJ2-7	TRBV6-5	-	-	CASSTGTFTYEQYF	TGTGCCAGCAGTACCGGGACGTTCACCTACGAGCAGTACTTC
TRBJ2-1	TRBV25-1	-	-	CASSEWGTPYNEQFF	TGTGCCAGCAGTGAATGGGGGACTCCTTACAATGAGCAGTTCTTC
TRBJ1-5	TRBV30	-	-	CAWSRGHSQPQHF	TGTGCCTGGAGTAGGGGCCATAGTCAGCCCCAGCATTTT
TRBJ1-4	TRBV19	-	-	CASRSDGVGGLFF	TGTGCCAGTAGATCCGACGGTGTGGGAGGACTGTTTTTT
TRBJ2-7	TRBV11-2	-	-	CASSLRQGHNEQYF	TGTGCCAGCAGCTTAAGGCAGGGACACAACGAGCAGTACTTC
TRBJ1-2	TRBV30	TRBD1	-	CAWSGDSGYGYTF	TGTGCCTGGAGTGGGGACAGCGGTTATGGCTACACCTTC
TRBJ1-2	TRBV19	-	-	CASSILQGAANNYGYTF	TGTGCCAGTAGTATCTTGCAGGGAGCGGCAAATAACTATGGCTACACCTTC
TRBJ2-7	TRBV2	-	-	CASSTGYNEQYF	TGTGCCAGCAGCACAGGGTACAACGAGCAGTACTTC
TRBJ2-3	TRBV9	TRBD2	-	CAGSVGGRWADTQYF	TGTGCCGGCAGCGTAGGCGGGAGGTGGGCAGATACGCAGTATTTT
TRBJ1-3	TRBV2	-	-	CASSPPGRSGNTIYF	TGTGCCAGCAGCCCCCCGGGGAGATCAGGAAACACCATATATTTT
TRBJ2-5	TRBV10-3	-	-	CAISGTKETQETQYF	TGTGCCATCAGCGGGACCAAAGAAACCCAAGAGACCCAGTACTTC
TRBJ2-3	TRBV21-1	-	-	CASSKGSSGSWADTQYF	TGTGCCAGCAGCAAAGGATCTAGCGGGAGTTGGGCAGATACGCAGTATTTT
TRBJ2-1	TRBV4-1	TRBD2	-	CASSPEGLAGVHEQFF	TGCGCCAGCAGCCCTGAGGGGCTAGCGGGAGTACATGAGCAGTTCTTC
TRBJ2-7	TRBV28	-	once	CASSLRVGPYEQYF	TGTGCCAGCAGTTTGCGAGTCGGCCCCTACGAGCAGTACTTC
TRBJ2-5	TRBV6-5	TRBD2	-	CAVQGRTSGKNEQYF	TGTGCCGTCCAAGGGAGGACTAGCGGGAAGAATGAGCAGTACTTC
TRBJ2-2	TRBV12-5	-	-	CASGPMDGELFF	TGTGCTAGTGGTCCCATGGACGGGGAGCTGTTTTTT
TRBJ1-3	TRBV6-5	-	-	CASSYSGSGNTIYF	TGTGCCAGCAGTTACTCAGGCTCTGGAAACACCATATATTTT
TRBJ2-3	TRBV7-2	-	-	CASSLVVPPTDTQYF	TGTGCCAGCAGCTTAGTCGTGCCCCCCACAGATACGCAGTATTTT
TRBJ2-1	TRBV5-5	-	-	CASSLYLGGEQFF	TGTGCCAGCAGCTTGTACTTAGGTGGTGAGCAGTTCTTC
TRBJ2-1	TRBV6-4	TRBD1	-	CASSDTILGGANYNEQFF	TGTGCCAGTAGTGACACTATCTTAGGGGGCGCCAATTACAATGAGCAGTTCTTC
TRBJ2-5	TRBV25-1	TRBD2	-	CASFSREESWETQYF	TGTGCCAGCTTTTCGCGGGAGGAATCTTGGGAGACCCAGTACTTC